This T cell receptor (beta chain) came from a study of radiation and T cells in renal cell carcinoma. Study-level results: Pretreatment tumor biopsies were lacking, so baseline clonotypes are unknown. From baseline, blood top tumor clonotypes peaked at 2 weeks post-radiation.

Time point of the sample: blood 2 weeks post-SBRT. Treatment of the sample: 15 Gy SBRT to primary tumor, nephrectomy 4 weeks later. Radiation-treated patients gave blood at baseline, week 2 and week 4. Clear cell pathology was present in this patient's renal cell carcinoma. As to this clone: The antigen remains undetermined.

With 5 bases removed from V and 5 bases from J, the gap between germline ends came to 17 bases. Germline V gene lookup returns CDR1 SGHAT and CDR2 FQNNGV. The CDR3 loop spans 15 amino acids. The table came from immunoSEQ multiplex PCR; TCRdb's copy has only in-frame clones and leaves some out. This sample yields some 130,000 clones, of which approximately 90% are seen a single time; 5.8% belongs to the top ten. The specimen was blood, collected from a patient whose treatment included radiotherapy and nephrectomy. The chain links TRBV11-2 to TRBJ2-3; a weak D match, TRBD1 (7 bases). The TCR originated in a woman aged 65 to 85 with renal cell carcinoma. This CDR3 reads CASSIRGVGGDTQYF. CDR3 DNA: TGTGCCAGCAGCATCAGGGGGGTCGGTGGAGATACGCAGTATTTT.